The T cell receptor (beta chain) under discussion was sequenced for a study of blood T cell repertoires in COVID-19. Whole-study context: Sources were T cells, B-cell-depleted T cells, or PBMCs; the material itself was cDNA or gDNA.

Trimming cost V 1 base and J 3 bases, with 7 bases left between them. In germline, CDR1 is MNHNS, CDR2 SASEGT. This CDR3 spans 14 amino acids. This clone has a handful of counts. Authors' analysis steps: Reference gene primer amplification gave nucleated cell count estimates. Assay used: immunoSEQ multiplex PCR; TCRdb lists only in-frame clones, some missing. The V and J calls and clone size come from that table; D and trimming were worked out from the DNA. The repertoire holds some 300,000 clones, with roughly 91% as singletons. Those enrolled, adults aged 18 to 89 years, came from some 23 US areas. Cohorts were based on clinical histories the participants reported.

The sample consisted of PBMCs or T cells enriched from blood (not recorded which). The chain has TRBV6-1 and TRBJ1-5; possibly TRBD1 for D (5 bases). The receptor was derived from a woman aged 25-40 years who had recovered from COVID-19. The CDR3, as DNA: TGTGCCAGCAGTGAAGTGGGACTCAATCAGCCCCAGCATTTT. It specifies CASSEVGLNQPQHF.